Below, 32 T cell receptor beta chains from the same sample are listed, as sequenced in a study of Siglec-9 on CD8 T cells in melanoma. The table came from immunoSEQ multiplex PCR; TCRdb's copy has only in-frame clones and leaves some out. Of approximately 39,000 clones listed, about 80% were seen once; the top ten hold 1.8%. The sequenced material came from Siglec-9- CD8+ T cells sorted from blood. The receptors were sampled from a human donor in good health.

J is TRBJ2-2 and V is TRBV10-3; D is undetermined. The CDR3 runs 15 residues. V was pared by 3 bases and J by 4 bases, with 12 bases between. Germline lookup yields CDR1 ENHRY and CDR2 SYGVKD. CDR3: CAISDQAAGTGELFF. The CDR3 DNA is TGTGCCATCAGTGATCAGGCAGCTGGCACCGGGGAGCTGTTTTTT.

The rearrangement links TRBV5-4 to TRBJ1-2; D is possibly TRBD1 (5 bases). V was shortened by 4 bases and J by 6 bases, with 19 bases between the two germline ends. CDR1 SGHNT and CDR2 YYREEE come from the germline V gene (reference sequence). The CDR3 has 15 residues. The CDR3 nucleotides are TGTGCCAGCAGCCCCCCTCGGGGGGGAAAGAATGGCTACACCTTC. It translates to CASSPPRGGKNGYTF.

This CDR3 is CASSFDPGENEQYF. The CDR3 DNA is TGTGCCAGCAGCTTCGACCCCGGGGAAAACGAGCAGTACTTC. The V call is TRBV11-2, the J call TRBJ2-7; D is perhaps TRBD2 (5 bases). This CDR3 spans 14 amino acids. From germline, CDR1 is SGHAT and CDR2 FQNNGV. Trimming shortened V by 3 bases and J by 5 bases, and 14 bases separated the two germline ends.

The chain is built from TRBV10-3 and TRBJ2-2; TRBD1 is a possible D gene (6 bases). Looked up from germline, CDR1 is ENHRY and CDR2 is SYGVKD. Trimming shortened V by 11 bases and J by 5 bases, and 21 bases separated the two germline ends. This CDR3 has 15 amino acids. The CDR3 sequence is CAAGGGGYWTGELFF. The DNA of the CDR3 is TGTGCCGCCGGTGGGGGCGGGTACTGGACCGGGGAGCTGTTTTTT.

The chain combines TRBV7-9 with TRBJ2-3, with 7 bases identical to TRBD2. V shed 8 bases and J 2 bases; nucleotides not matched to a gene: 10. The CDR3 runs to 15 residues. The germline V gene encodes CDR1 SEHNR and CDR2 FQNEAQ (reference sequence). The CDR3 DNA reads TGTGCCAGCGCCTTCGGGCTAGCGGACACAGATACGCAGTATTTT. This sequence encodes CASAFGLADTDTQYF. Full variable domain (remainder filled in from reference TRBV7-9 and TRBJ2-3): DTGVSQNPRHKITKRGQNVTFRCDPISEHNRLYWYRQTLGQGPEFLTYFQNEAQLEKSRLLSDRFSAERPKGSFSTLEIQRTEQGDSAMYLCASAFGLADTDTQYFGPGTRLTVL.

This clone was counted a few times. The chain uses TRBV27 and TRBJ1-1, with D possibly TRBD1 on 6 matching bases. There are 14 residues in the CDR3. Per germline, CDR1 MNHEY and CDR2 SMNVEV (reference sequence). V was pared by 8 bases and J by 5 bases, with 18 bases between. The CDR3 bases are TGTGCCAGCTCCTTGAGAGGGGGGGAAACTGAAGCTTTCTTT. As protein: CASSLRGGETEAFF.

This clone was counted a few times. This chain joins TRBV6-5 and TRBJ1-1; D not certain. The V end lost 6 bases, the J end lost 6 bases, and 11 bases lay between the germline ends. The germline V gene encodes CDR1 MNHEY and CDR2 SVGAGI. The CDR3 is 12 amino acids. The CDR3 spells CASSPGWAEAFF. Written as DNA, the CDR3 is TGTGCCAGCAGCCCGGGGTGGGCTGAAGCTTTCTTT.

This clone was picked up one time. V usage is TRBV27 and J usage is TRBJ2-7; 7 nucleotides agree with TRBD2. From germline, CDR1 is MNHEY and CDR2 SMNVEV (reference sequence). V was clipped by 4 bases and J by 3 bases; unmatched bases: 6. There are 14 residues in the CDR3. CDR3: CASSSGLGVYEQYF. CDR3 in DNA: TGTGCCAGCAGTTCCGGACTAGGAGTCTACGAGCAGTACTTC.

In regard to this clone: Germline is not matched at one junction end, which may reflect a read error. The chain links TRBV7-7 to TRBJ2-3; D is uncertain. Per germline, CDR1 SSHAT and CDR2 FNYEAQ (reference sequence). The CDR3 totals 15 residues. The CDR3 DNA reads as TGTGCTAGCAGCTTAAGCCAGCTCAACACAGATACGCAGTATTTT. It codes for CASSLSQLNTDTQYF.

The chain recombines TRBV5-6 with TRBJ2-7; 9 bases align to TRBD2. The CDR3 length is 14 residues. Germline V gene sequence: CDR1 SGHDT, CDR2 YYEEEE. Unmatched junction bases numbered 3, after V lost 0 bases and J lost 5 bases. CDR3 loop: CASSLGLAEHEQYF. CDR3 coding DNA: TGTGCCAGCAGCTTGGGACTAGCGGAGCACGAGCAGTACTTC.

V and J are TRBV5-1 and TRBJ1-5, with D possibly being TRBD1 (5 bases). V was trimmed by 0 bases and J by 5 bases, leaving 9 bases between them. The CDR3 is made up of 14 amino acids. Germline CDR1 is SGHRS and CDR2 is YFSETQ. The CDR3 DNA reads as TGCGCCAGCAGCTTGGCACAAGGGGATCAGCCCCAGCATTTT. It is translated as CASSLAQGDQPQHF.

The CDR3 coding sequence is TGTGCCTGGGGCCCAATGAATGAGCAGTTCTTC. Encoded protein: CAWGPMNEQFF. The V and J genes are TRBV30 and TRBJ2-1; no reliable D call. The V gene lost 5 bases and the J gene lost 7 bases, with 9 bases spanning the gap. The CDR3 extends over 11 amino acids. Germline CDR1 and CDR2: GTSNPN and SVGIG (reference sequence).

The chain links TRBV4-1 to TRBJ1-6; D call uncertain. The germline V gene encodes CDR1 MGHRA and CDR2 YSYEKL. Trimming shortened V by 1 base and J by 6 bases, and 4 bases separated the two germline ends. CDR3 size: 13 residues. CDR3 coding DNA: TGCGCCAGCAGCCAAGTTATTAATTCACCCCTCCACTTT. Protein: CASSQVINSPLHF.

The gene calls are TRBV5-1 and TRBJ2-7; D is unclear. Trimming took off 0 bases at V and 2 bases at J, with 0 bases between the two ends. CDR1 and CDR2 (germline): SGHRS, YFSETQ. The CDR3 covers 11 residues. The CDR3 DNA sequence: TGCGCCAGCAGCTTGGCCTACGAGCAGTACTTC. Its translation is CASSLAYEQYF.

The chain recombines TRBV14 with TRBJ2-5; no firm D call. This CDR3 has 17 amino acids. Germline V gene lookup returns CDR1 SGHDN and CDR2 FVKESK. Trimming pared 0 bases from V and 0 bases from J, leaving 14 bases between. CDR3 in DNA: TGTGCCAGCAGCCAAGATCGCTTTTTGGGGAACCAAGAGACCCAGTACTTC. This sequence encodes CASSQDRFLGNQETQYF.

The chain recombines TRBV7-3 with TRBJ2-7; a weak D match, TRBD1 (6 bases). Trimming removed 5 bases from V and 0 bases from J, with 8 bases in between. The CDR3 has 13 residues. Germline lookup yields CDR1 SGHTA and CDR2 FQGTGA. CDR3 nucleotide sequence: TGTGCCAGCAGCCCGGACAGCTCCTACGAGCAGTACTTC. Translating it yields CASSPDSSYEQYF.

The chain uses TRBV4-1 and TRBJ2-7, with D possibly matching TRBD1 (6 bases). The V gene's germline CDR1 is MGHRA and CDR2 YSYEKL. Between the trimmed V and J ends, which lost 5 bases and 1 base, there was a span of 15 bases. The CDR3 is 15 residues long. CDR3 region: CASSIRQGLSYEQYF. In DNA form, the CDR3 reads TGCGCCAGCAGCATCCGGCAGGGGCTTTCCTACGAGCAGTACTTC.

The V and J genes are TRBV7-9 and TRBJ2-2; perhaps TRBD1 as D (5 bases). CDR3 length: 16 residues. The germline CDR1 and CDR2 sequences are SEHNR and FQNEAQ (reference sequence). With 5 bases removed from V and 2 bases from J, the gap between germline ends came to 15 bases. The CDR3 nucleotides read TGTGCCAGCAGCAGCGTTTTCAGGGTAAACACCGGGGAGCTGTTTTTT. Protein product: CASSSVFRVNTGELFF.

The chain has TRBV29-1 and TRBJ1-1; D is uncertain. The CDR3 contains 10 residues. Germline CDR1 SQVTM, CDR2 ANQGSEA. V was cut by 4 bases and J by 10 bases, with 10 bases left in between. The CDR3 region has the DNA TGCAGCGTTGGGGGTAGTGGAGCTTTCTTT. This translates into CSVGGSGAFF.

V is TRBV28 and J is TRBJ1-2, with 11 bases that match TRBD1. The CDR3 has 14 residues. Trimming at V came to 6 bases and at J to 6 bases, leaving 6 bases not matched to a gene. Germline V CDR1 and CDR2: MDHEN, SYDVKM. The CDR3: CASRDRDRGDGYTF. The CDR3 bases are TGTGCCAGCAGGGATCGGGACAGGGGGGATGGCTACACCTTC.

V usage is TRBV19 and J usage is TRBJ2-3; D not resolved. The CDR3 has 13 amino acids. Germline V gives CDR1 LNHDA, CDR2 SQIVND (reference sequence). V gave up 5 bases and J gave up 6 bases, with 12 bases separating them. The CDR3 nucleotides read TGTGCCAGTAGTCCAGACCCAGCGGATACGCAGTATTTT. Translating gives CASSPDPADTQYF.

This clone was observed once. The J gene is TRBJ2-1, the V gene TRBV27; 7 bases are a match to TRBD2. With 7 bases clipped from V and 1 base from J, the junction kept 4 bases outside the gene matches. The CDR3 consists of 14 residues. The germline gives CDR1 MNHEY, CDR2 SMNVEV (reference sequence). The CDR3 loop is CASTQRGSYNEQFF. The CDR3 DNA reads TGTGCCAGCACCCAGCGGGGTTCCTACAATGAGCAGTTCTTC.

This clone occurred a few times. The chain is built from TRBV28 and TRBJ1-1; D remains unclear. Per the germline V gene, CDR1 is MDHEN and CDR2 is SYDVKM. CDR3 length: 11 amino acids. For the CDR3, the DNA is TGTGGGATCGAGCGGAACACTGAAGCTTTCTTT. This gives the protein CGIERNTEAFF.

The V call is TRBV6-5, the J call TRBJ1-5, with TRBD1 matching 8 bases. This CDR3 spans 15 amino acids. The V gene's germline CDR1 is MNHEY and CDR2 SVGAGI. The V and J ends lost 6 bases and 2 bases, in that order; junction bases with no gene match: 6. The CDR3 DNA reads TGTGCCAGCAGCCGAGACAGGGGCGGCAATCAGCCCCAGCATTTT. It is translated as CASSRDRGGNQPQHF.

V is TRBV4-2 and J is TRBJ2-5, with D perhaps matching TRBD2 (5 bases). CDR3 size: 15 residues. Germline values: CDR1 LGHNA, CDR2 YNFKEQ. V gave up 1 base and J gave up 4 bases, with 13 bases separating them. This CDR3 is CASSQAGVQGETQYF. CDR3 bases: TGTGCCAGCAGCCAAGCCGGGGTCCAAGGAGAGACCCAGTACTTC.

The chain employs TRBV5-1 and TRBJ1-1, with D uncertain. Germline CDR1 is SGHRS and CDR2 is YFSETQ. This CDR3 is 14 amino acids long. Trimming shortened V by 2 bases and J by 5 bases, and 13 bases separated the two germline ends. The DNA of the CDR3 is TGCGCCAGCAGCTTAGGCAGTCGGAGGACTGAAGCTTTCTTT. Amino acid sequence: CASSLGSRRTEAFF.

The CDR3 sequence is CASSGGLTDTQYF. Here the CDR3 DNA reads TGTGCCAGTAGCGGGGGCCTCACAGATACGCAGTATTTT. This chain joins TRBV19 and TRBJ2-3; perhaps D is TRBD1 or TRBD2 (6 bases each). Germline V CDR1 and CDR2: LNHDA, SQIVND (reference sequence). The CDR3 is made up of 13 amino acids. With 6 bases removed from V and 2 bases from J, the gap between germline ends came to 9 bases.

This chain connects TRBV19 to TRBJ2-2, with D perhaps TRBD1 (5 bases). The CDR3 loop spans 15 amino acids. Germline V gene data show CDR1 as LNHDA and CDR2 as SQIVND (reference sequence). V lost 5 bases and J 6 bases, leaving 16 bases between the germline ends. CDR3 nucleotides: TGTGCCAGTAGTTTGGACACTCACGCCTCCGGGGAGCTGTTTTTT. This gives the protein CASSLDTHASGELFF.

This rearrangement joins TRBV7-9 to TRBJ2-5; TRBD1 or TRBD2 may be the D gene (5 bases each). From germline, CDR1 is SEHNR and CDR2 FQNEAQ (reference sequence). There are 16 residues in the CDR3. V was clipped by 2 bases and J by 5 bases, with 18 bases between them. The CDR3 bases are TGTGCCAGCAGCTTAATCACCGGGACCCCAGGGGAGACCCAGTACTTC. Translation: CASSLITGTPGETQYF.

The rearrangement uses TRBV9 and TRBJ1-4; possible D gene TRBD1, 6 bases. Trimming left V 6 bases short and J 3 bases short, with 18 bases between. The CDR3 loop spans 16 amino acids. Germline CDR1 is SGDLS and CDR2 is YYNGEE. CDR3 nucleotides: TGTGCCAGCACCCCCAGACAGGAGGCGGCTAATGAAAAACTGTTTTTT. This gives the protein CASTPRQEAANEKLFF. Full variable domain (missing parts from reference TRBV9 and TRBJ1-4): DSGVTQTPKHLITATGQRVTLRCSPRSGDLSVYWYQQSLDQGLQFLIQYYNGEERAKGNILERFSAQQFPDLHSELNLSSLELGDSALYFCASTPRQEAANEKLFFGSGTQLSVL.

The chain joins TRBV6-5 to TRBJ2-2; D not certain. Between the trimmed V and J ends, which lost 4 bases and 3 bases, there was a span of 15 bases. CDR3 length: 16 amino acids. Germline-derived CDR1 and CDR2 are MNHEY and SVGAGI. The CDR3 nucleotides read TGTGCCAGCAGTTCCGCGTCCTACTCGGACACCGGGGAGCTGTTTTTT. It encodes CASSSASYSDTGELFF.

The chain combines TRBV4-2 with TRBJ2-7; 10 nucleotides align to TRBD1. V shed 3 bases and J 4 bases; nucleotides not matched to a gene: 9. This CDR3 contains 16 residues. Germline CDR1 is LGHNA and CDR2 is YNFKEQ. The CDR3, as DNA: TGTGCCAGCAGCCAGCGCTCCCGGGACAGGGGTTACGAGCAGTACTTC. The encoded protein is CASSQRSRDRGYEQYF.